This T cell receptor (beta chain) was observed in a study of beta chain features in type 1 diabetes. Study-wide findings and caveats: Patients with type 1 diabetes showed fewer VDJ junction insertions and more deletions.

The germline V gene has CDR1 SGDLS and CDR2 YYNGEE. Unmatched junction bases numbered 5, after V lost 0 bases and J lost 3 bases. CDR3 length: 15 residues. CD4+ cells of the naive, central memory, regulatory and stem cell-like memory types were sorted via CD45RO/CCR7/CD25/CD127/CD95/CD27. TCRB transcripts that were expressed got sequenced, as all of the isolated RNA had been reverse transcribed. Repertoires were generated with immunoSEQ multiplex PCR, while TCRdb's copy carries only in-frame clones and drops some. The table includes about 930,000 clones, roughly a sixth detected once. This clone was seen a few times. The antigen remains undetermined.

Sequenced input: naive CD4+ T cells from blood. This TCR derives from a woman younger than 35 in good health. The chain couples TRBV9 to TRBJ2-5, with 7 nucleotides matching TRBD1. The CDR3: CASSVGPTGEETQYF. CDR3 sequence (DNA): TGTGCCAGCAGCGTAGGGCCCACAGGGGAAGAGACCCAGTACTTC.